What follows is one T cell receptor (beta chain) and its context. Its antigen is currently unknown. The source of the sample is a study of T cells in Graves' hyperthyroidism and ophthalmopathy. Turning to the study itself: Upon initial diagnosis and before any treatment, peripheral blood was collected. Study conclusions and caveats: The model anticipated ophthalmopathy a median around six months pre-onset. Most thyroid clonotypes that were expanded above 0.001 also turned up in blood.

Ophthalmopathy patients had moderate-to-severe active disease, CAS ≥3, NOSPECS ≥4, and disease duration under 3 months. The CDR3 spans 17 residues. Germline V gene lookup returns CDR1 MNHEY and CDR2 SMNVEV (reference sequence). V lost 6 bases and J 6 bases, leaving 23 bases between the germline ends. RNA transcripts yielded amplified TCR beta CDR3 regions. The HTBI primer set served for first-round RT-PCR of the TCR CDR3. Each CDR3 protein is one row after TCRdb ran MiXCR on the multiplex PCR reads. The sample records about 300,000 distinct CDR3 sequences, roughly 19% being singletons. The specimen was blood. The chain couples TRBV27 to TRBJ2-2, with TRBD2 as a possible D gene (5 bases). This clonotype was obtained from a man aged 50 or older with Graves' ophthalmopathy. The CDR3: CASSLTLATYRAGELFF. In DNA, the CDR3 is TGTGCCAGCAGCCTGACCCTAGCCACCTATCGGGCCGGGGAGCTGTTTTTT.